The source of this T cell receptor (beta chain) is a study of response to subunit inactivated influenza vaccine. A single record per CDR3 protein comes from TCRdb applying MiXCR to the RT-PCR reads. The data hold about 520,000 distinct CDR3 sequences, with 25% observed a single time. A remark on this clonotype: As yet, its antigen is unknown.

The CDR3 is made up of 13 amino acids. Between the trimmed V and J ends, which lost 8 bases and 0 bases, there was a span of 10 bases. Looked up from germline, CDR1 is SGHTA and CDR2 is FQGNSA. General observations from the study: It was the authors' suggestion that each seasonal influenza vaccination recruits few new T cells.

V is TRBV7-2 and J is TRBJ2-5, with unresolved D. Sequenced material: CD4+ T cells sorted from PBMCs, taken 5 to 6 days after vaccination. This TCR derives from a man between 45 and 60 years old who received an inactivated influenza vaccine. Here the CDR3 DNA reads TGTGCCAGCGGTTTCCGTTACCAAGAGACCCAGTACTTC. It is translated as CASGFRYQETQYF.